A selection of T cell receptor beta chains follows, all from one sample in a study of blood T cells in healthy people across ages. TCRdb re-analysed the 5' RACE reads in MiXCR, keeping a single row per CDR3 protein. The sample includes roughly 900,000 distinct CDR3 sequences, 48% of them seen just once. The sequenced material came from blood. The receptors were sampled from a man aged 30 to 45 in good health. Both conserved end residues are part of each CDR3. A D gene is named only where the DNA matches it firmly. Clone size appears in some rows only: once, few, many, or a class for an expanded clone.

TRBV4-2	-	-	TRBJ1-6	CASSPGRDSSYNSPLHF	TGTGCCAGCAGCCCTGGACGGGATAGCTCCTATAATTCACCCCTCCACTTT
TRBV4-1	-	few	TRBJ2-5	CASSPKRVGRETQYF	TGCGCCAGCAGCCCAAAGAGGGTCGGGAGAGAGACCCAGTACTTC
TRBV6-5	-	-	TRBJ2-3	CASTRASSTDTQYF	TGTGCCAGCACCCGCGCATCTAGCACAGATACGCAGTATTTT
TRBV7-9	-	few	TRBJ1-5	CASSLERDNQPQHF	TGTGCCAGCAGCTTAGAACGGGATAATCAGCCCCAGCATTTT
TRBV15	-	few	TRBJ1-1	CATSRDSRVITEAFF	TGTGCCACCAGCAGAGATTCACGAGTGATCACTGAAGCTTTCTTT
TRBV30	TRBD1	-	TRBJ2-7	CAWGTGRAYEQYF	TGTGCCTGGGGGACAGGGCGCGCCTACGAGCAGTACTTC
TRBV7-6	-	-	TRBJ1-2	CASSPAGAGYYGYTF	TGTGCCAGCAGCCCGGCGGGGGCGGGATACTATGGCTACACCTTC
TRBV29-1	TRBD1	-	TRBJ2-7	CSAEDRTSYEQYF	TGCAGCGCTGAGGACAGGACATCCTACGAGCAGTACTTC
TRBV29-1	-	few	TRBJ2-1	CSDGETTEQFF	TGCAGCGACGGGGAGACGACTGAGCAGTTCTTC
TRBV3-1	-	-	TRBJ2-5	CASSPRPPRGQETQYF	TGTGCCAGCAGCCCTCGACCCCCACGGGGCCAAGAGACCCAGTACTTC
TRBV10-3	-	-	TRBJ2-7	CAISQGLAYEQYF	TGTGCCATCAGCCAGGGTTTGGCCTACGAGCAGTACTTC
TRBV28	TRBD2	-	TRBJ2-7	CATSTGGSGSYEQYF	TGTGCCACCTCGACGGGGGGTTCTGGGTCCTACGAGCAGTACTTC
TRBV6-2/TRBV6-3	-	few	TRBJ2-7	CASSYPGGLSYEQYF	TGTGCCAGCAGTTACCCCGGGGGGCTATCCTACGAGCAGTACTTC
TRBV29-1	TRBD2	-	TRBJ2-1	CSVGLVSYNEQFF	TGCAGCGTCGGACTAGTCTCCTACAATGAGCAGTTCTTC
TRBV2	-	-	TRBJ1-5	CASTRDGNQPQHF	TGTGCCAGCACCCGGGACGGCAATCAGCCCCAGCATTTT
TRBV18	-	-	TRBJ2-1	CASSAEDYNEQFF	TGTGCCAGCTCAGCTGAAGATTACAATGAGCAGTTCTTC
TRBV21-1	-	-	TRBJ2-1	CASSKAGGRSDEQFF	TGTGCCAGCAGCAAAGCGGGGGGGCGGTCGGATGAGCAGTTCTTC
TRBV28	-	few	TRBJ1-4	CASSLELVGEKLFF	TGTGCCAGCAGTTTAGAACTGGTGGGTGAAAAACTGTTTTTT
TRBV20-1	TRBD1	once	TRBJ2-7	CSARRGQKLNNEQYF	TGCAGTGCCCGCAGGGGACAGAAATTAAACAATGAGCAGTACTTC
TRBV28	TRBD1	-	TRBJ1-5	CASSPGQVISGNQPQHF	TGTGCCAGCAGCCCGGGACAGGTTATTTCGGGCAATCAGCCCCAGCATTTT
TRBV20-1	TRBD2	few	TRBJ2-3	CSARLAGGITDTQYF	TGCAGTGCTCGACTAGCGGGGGGGATCACAGATACGCAGTATTTT
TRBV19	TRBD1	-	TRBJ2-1	CASAPGQGPYEQFF	TGTGCCAGTGCACCGGGACAGGGGCCCTATGAGCAGTTCTTC
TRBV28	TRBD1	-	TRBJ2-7	CASTLGGTGDYEQYF	TGTGCCAGCACCTTGGGGGGGACAGGGGACTACGAGCAGTACTTC
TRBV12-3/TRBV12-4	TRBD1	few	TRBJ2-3	CASSRWDREVHTQYF	TGTGCCAGCAGCCGATGGGACAGGGAAGTACATACGCAGTATTTT
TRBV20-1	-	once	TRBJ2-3	CSARVTGRDTQYF	TGCAGTGCTAGAGTCACAGGGAGAGATACGCAGTATTTT
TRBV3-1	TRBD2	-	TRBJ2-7	CASSAGLVSYEQYF	TGTGCCAGCAGCGCCGGACTAGTGTCCTACGAGCAGTACTTC
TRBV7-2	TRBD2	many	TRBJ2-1	CASSFSLAGGNNEQFF	TGTGCCAGCAGCTTCTCACTAGCGGGGGGGAACAATGAGCAGTTCTTC
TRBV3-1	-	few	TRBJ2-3	CASSHVVGGSTDTQYF	TGTGCCAGCAGCCACGTGGTTGGGGGAAGCACAGATACGCAGTATTTT
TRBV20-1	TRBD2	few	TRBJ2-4	CSASTPSGNKNIQYF	TGCAGTGCTTCTACACCTAGCGGGAACAAAAACATTCAGTACTTC
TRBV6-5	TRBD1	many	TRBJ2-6	CASSYSTGAGANVLTF	TGTGCCAGCAGTTACTCAACAGGGGCTGGGGCCAACGTCCTGACTTTC
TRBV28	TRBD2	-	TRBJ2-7	CASSLTGGDYEQYF	TGTGCCAGCAGTCTGACGGGGGGGGACTACGAGCAGTACTTC
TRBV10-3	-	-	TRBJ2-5	CAISESQQETQYF	TGTGCCATCAGTGAGTCGCAGCAAGAGACCCAGTACTTC
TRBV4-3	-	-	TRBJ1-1	CASSPWGQGNTEAFF	TGCGCCAGCAGCCCGTGGGGCCAGGGGAACACTGAAGCTTTCTTT
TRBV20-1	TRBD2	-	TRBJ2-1	CSARSPSGLNEQFF	TGCAGTGCTAGGTCCCCTAGCGGGCTGAATGAGCAGTTCTTC
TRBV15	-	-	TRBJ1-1	CATSNRQDTEAFF	TGTGCCACCAGCAACCGACAGGACACTGAAGCTTTCTTT
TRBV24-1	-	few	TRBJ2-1	CATQYPTYNEQFF	TGTGCCACCCAGTACCCAACCTACAATGAGCAGTTCTTC
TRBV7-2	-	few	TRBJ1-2	CASTSAPSFHGYTF	TGTGCCAGCACCTCAGCACCCAGTTTCCATGGCTACACCTTC
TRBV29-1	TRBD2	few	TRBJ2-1	CSVHGLAGLSYNEQFF	TGCAGCGTTCACGGGCTAGCGGGTCTCTCCTACAATGAGCAGTTCTTC
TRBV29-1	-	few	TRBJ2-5	CSLRRGGAETQYF	TGCAGCTTACGTCGAGGAGGGGCCGAGACCCAGTACTTC
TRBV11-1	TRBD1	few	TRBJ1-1	CASSLARTGNTEAFF	TGTGCCAGCAGCTTAGCCAGGACAGGAAACACTGAAGCTTTCTTT